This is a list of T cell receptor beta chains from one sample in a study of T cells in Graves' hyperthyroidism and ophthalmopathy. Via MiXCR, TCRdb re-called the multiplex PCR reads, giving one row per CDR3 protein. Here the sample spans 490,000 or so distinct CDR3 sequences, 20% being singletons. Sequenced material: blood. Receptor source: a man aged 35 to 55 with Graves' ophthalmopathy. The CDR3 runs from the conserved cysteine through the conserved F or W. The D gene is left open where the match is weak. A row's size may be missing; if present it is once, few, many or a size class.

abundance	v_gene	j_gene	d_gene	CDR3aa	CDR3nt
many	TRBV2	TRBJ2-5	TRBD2	CASSDQGGGFATQYF	TGTGCCAGCAGTGACCAAGGCGGGGGTTTTGCGACCCAGTACTTC
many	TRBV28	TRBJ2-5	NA	CASSFEGRGETQYF	TGTGCCAGCAGTTTCGAAGGGAGAGGAGAGACCCAGTACTTC
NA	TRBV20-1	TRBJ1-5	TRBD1	CSARRPGTGNQPQHF	TGCAGTGCTAGAAGGCCCGGGACAGGTAATCAGCCCCAGCATTTT
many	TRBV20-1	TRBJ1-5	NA	CSARGWENQPQHF	TGCAGTGCCAGGGGTTGGGAAAATCAGCCCCAGCATTTT
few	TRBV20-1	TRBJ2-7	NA	CSAIPGLPKTYEQYF	TGCAGTGCTATCCCCGGGCTTCCTAAAACCTACGAGCAGTACTTC
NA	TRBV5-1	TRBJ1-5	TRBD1	CASSLPDRGSGGNQPQHF	TGCGCCAGCAGCTTGCCAGACAGGGGGTCGGGTGGCAATCAGCCCCAGCATTTT
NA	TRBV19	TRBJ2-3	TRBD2	CASSIIAGKSDTQYF	TGTGCCAGTAGTATCATAGCGGGGAAATCAGATACGCAGTATTTT
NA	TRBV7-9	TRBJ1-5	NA	CASSPSDSPSTDTQHF	TGTGCCAGCAGCCCCTCGGACAGCCCTAGCACAGATACGCAGCATTTT
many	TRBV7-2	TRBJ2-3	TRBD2	CASSLGGSKDTQYF	TGTGCCAGCAGCTTGGGCGGGAGCAAGGATACGCAGTATTTT
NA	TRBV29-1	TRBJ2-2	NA	CSVAGVTGELFF	TGCAGCGTTGCCGGGGTCACCGGGGAGCTGTTTTTT
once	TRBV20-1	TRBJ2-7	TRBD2	CSAGTSGREYEQYF	TGCAGTGCTGGGACTAGCGGGAGGGAGTACGAGCAGTACTTC
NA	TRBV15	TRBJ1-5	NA	CATSRDPYSNQPQHF	TGTGCCACCAGCAGAGACCCATATAGCAATCAGCCCCAGCATTTT
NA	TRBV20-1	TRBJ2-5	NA	CSARDFRSQETQYF	TGCAGTGCTAGAGACTTTCGAAGCCAAGAGACCCAGTACTTC
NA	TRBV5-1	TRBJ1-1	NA	CASSLERDTEAFF	TGCGCCAGCAGCTTGGAACGGGACACTGAAGCTTTCTTT
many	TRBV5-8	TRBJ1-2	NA	CASSPPSWGGYTF	TGTGCCAGCAGCCCACCGAGCTGGGGTGGCTACACCTTC
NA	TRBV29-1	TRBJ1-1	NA	CSVEVTGLMNTEAFF	TGCAGCGTTGAAGTTACCGGACTGATGAACACTGAAGCTTTCTTT
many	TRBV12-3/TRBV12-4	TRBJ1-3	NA	CASSLRGSGNTIYF	TGTGCCAGCAGCTTGAGGGGATCTGGAAACACCATATATTTT
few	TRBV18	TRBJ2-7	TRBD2	CASSPRLARSSYEQYF	TGTGCCAGCTCACCCCGACTAGCCCGGAGCTCCTACGAGCAGTACTTC
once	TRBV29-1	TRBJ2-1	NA	CSVEAQSYEQFF	TGCAGCGTTGAAGCTCAGTCCTACGAGCAGTTCTTC
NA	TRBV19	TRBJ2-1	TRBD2	CASSIGAGGYNEQFF	TGTGCCAGTAGTATAGGAGCGGGAGGTTACAATGAGCAGTTCTTC
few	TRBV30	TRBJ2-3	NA	CAWSLYGPSTDTQYF	TGTGCCTGGAGCCTCTATGGCCCGAGCACAGATACGCAGTATTTT
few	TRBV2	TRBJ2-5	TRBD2	CASTPAGGLQETQYF	TGTGCCAGCACTCCAGCGGGGGGCCTCCAAGAGACCCAGTACTTC
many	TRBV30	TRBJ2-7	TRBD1	CAWAQGAGEQYF	TGTGCCTGGGCGCAGGGGGCGGGTGAGCAGTACTTC
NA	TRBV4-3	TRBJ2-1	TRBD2	CASSQEGLAGGYNEQFF	TGCGCCAGCAGCCAGGAAGGACTAGCGGGAGGCTACAATGAGCAGTTCTTC
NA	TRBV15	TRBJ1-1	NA	CATSESVTGTKNTEAFF	TGTGCCACCAGCGAGAGCGTAACCGGGACCAAGAACACTGAAGCTTTCTTT
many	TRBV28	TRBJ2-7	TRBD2	CASSFSPRLAGSYEQYF	TGTGCCAGCAGTTTTTCCCCTAGATTAGCGGGCTCCTACGAGCAGTACTTC